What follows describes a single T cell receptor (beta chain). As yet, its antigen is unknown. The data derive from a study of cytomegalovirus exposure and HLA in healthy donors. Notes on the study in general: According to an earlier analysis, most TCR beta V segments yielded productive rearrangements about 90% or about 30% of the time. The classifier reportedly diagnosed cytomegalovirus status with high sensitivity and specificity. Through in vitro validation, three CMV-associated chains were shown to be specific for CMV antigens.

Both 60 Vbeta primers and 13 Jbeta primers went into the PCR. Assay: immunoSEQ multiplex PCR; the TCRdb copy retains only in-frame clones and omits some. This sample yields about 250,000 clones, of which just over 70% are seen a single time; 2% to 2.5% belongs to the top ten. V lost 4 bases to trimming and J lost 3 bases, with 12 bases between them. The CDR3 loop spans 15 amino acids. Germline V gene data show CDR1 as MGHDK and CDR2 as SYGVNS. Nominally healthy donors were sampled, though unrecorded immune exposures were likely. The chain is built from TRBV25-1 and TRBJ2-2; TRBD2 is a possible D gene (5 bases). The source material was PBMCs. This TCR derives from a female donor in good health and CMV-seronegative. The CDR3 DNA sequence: TGTGCCAGCAGTGCCGCGGACTCGTACACCGGGGAGCTGTTTTTT. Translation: CASSAADSYTGELFF.